The sequence of this T cell receptor (beta chain) was determined in a study of STAT5B mutations in CD4+ large granular lymphocyte leukemia. Overall study results and limits: Compared with healthy controls (2/35), patient top clones favored TRBV06 (8/27). CD4-sorted patient repertoires seemed more clonal than healthy CD4+ repertoires. Data were not HLA-matched across samples.

Concerning this clone: Its antigen is not known.

The germline gives CDR1 KGHSH, CDR2 LQKENI. The CDR3 sequence is 15 residues long. V lost 5 bases and J lost 8; bases outside the gene matches: 8. The repertoire was sequenced with immunoSEQ multiplex PCR; TCRdb's copy has only in-frame clones and lacks some. Of tens of thousands of clones detected, approximately 85% appear once; the ten largest clones hold 1% to 1.5%. What was sequenced was CD4+ T cells from blood buffy coats. The receptor comes from a human donor in good health. The rearrangement uses TRBV18 and TRBJ2-1, with 11 bases lining up with TRBD1. CDR3 DNA sequence: TGTGCCAGCTCAACCGCCGGGACAGGGGGGTATGAGCAGTTCTTC. The encoded protein is CASSTAGTGGYEQFF. Supplemented by reference TRBV18 and TRBJ2-1, the full variable domain reads NAGVMQNPRHLVRRRGQEARLRCSPMKGHSHVYWYRQLPEEGLKFMVYLQKENIIDESGMPKERFSAEFPKEGPSILRIQQVVRGDSAAYFCASSTAGTGGYEQFFGPGTRLTVL.